What follows are 20 T cell receptor beta chains derived from one specimen sequenced in a study of human T cells and chemical hapten exposure. The time point is: patch test 1, 2 weeks after DPC sensitization. Treatment indicated: therapeutic diphenylcyclopropenone sensitization with weekly scalp DPC. TCRdb independently ran MiXCR on the RACE reads; one entry per CDR3 protein. Of some 380,000 distinct CDR3 sequences in the sample, approximately 4.4% were seen once. Sequenced material: whole blood, taken in connection with sensitization to the hapten diphenylcyclopropenone (DPC). The receptors stem from a woman in her forties or fifties with alopecia areata. Some clones in this sample may be carry-over from other donors' samples.

There are many counts of this clonotype. The chain has TRBV5-4 and TRBJ2-7; TRBD1 matches at 8 bases. J gave up 5 bases and V 4 bases, and 5 bases lay outside the gene matches. Germline CDR1 SGHNT, CDR2 YYREEE (reference sequence). The CDR3 runs 13 residues. DNA of the CDR3: TGTGCCAGCAGCCCGGGACAGGCCCACGAGCAGTACTTC. Protein: CASSPGQAHEQYF.

This clonotype was counted many times. The chain has TRBV19 and TRBJ2-7; 10 positions agree with TRBD2. V shed 10 bases and J 4 bases; nucleotides not matched to a gene: 10. The germline V gene encodes CDR1 LNHDA and CDR2 SQIVND (reference sequence). CDR3 length equals 14 residues. The CDR3 bases are TGTGCCACCGCCAGGACTAGCGGTTTATACGAGCAGTACTTC. As protein: CATARTSGLYEQYF.

This clonotype showed up many times. The chain links TRBV6-2 or TRBV6-3 to TRBJ2-2; 10 bases match TRBD1. Germline V gene lookup returns CDR1 MNHEY and CDR2 SVGEGT. The CDR3 spans 15 residues. V trimming: 4 bases; J trimming: 4 bases; junction bases outside the gene matches: 3. CDR3 amino acids: CASSWTGGRTGELFF. CDR3 DNA sequence: TGTGCCAGCAGTTGGACAGGGGGTCGCACCGGGGAGCTGTTTTTT.

This clonotype was detected many times. The V call is TRBV11-3, the J call TRBJ2-7; 7 bases map to TRBD1. V trimming: 2 bases; J trimming: 4 bases; junction bases outside the gene matches: 8. Germline V gene lookup returns CDR1 SGHNT and CDR2 YENEEA. The CDR3 runs 15 residues. The CDR3 is CASSLNGDSRYEQYF. The CDR3 DNA reads as TGTGCCAGCAGCTTAAATGGGGACAGCCGGTACGAGCAGTACTTC.

On this clonotype itself: The junction does not match germline at one end; this may be a read error. The genes are TRBV10-2 and TRBJ2-7, with D hard to call. This CDR3 spans 13 amino acids. The germline gives CDR1 WSHSY, CDR2 SAAADI. Here the CDR3 reads CASSEVLTYVQYF. CDR3 bases: TGCGCCAGCAGTGAGGTCCTAACCTACGTGCAGTACTTC.

The chain combines TRBV12-3 or TRBV12-4 with TRBJ2-1, with 7 bases matching TRBD2. CDR3 length: 11 residues. After removal of 8 bases from V and 7 bases from J, the junction contained 2 bases not matched to a gene. DNA of the CDR3: TGTGCCAGCGGGGGGGGAAATGAGCAGTTCTTC. This codes for CASGGGNEQFF.

J is TRBJ2-7 and V is TRBV28; no definite D call. CDR1 is MDHEN, CDR2 SYDVKM, per germline. V lost 6 bases, J lost 0 bases, and 12 bases lay in between. The CDR3 length is 14 residues. CDR3 protein: CASSVWGFSYEQYF. In nucleotides, the CDR3 is TGTGCCAGCAGCGTCTGGGGTTTCTCCTACGAGCAGTACTTC.

This clonotype was recorded at least ten times. The V gene is TRBV6-1, the J gene TRBJ2-1; TRBD2 matches at 8 bases. Germline assignment: CDR1 MNHNS and CDR2 SASEGT. Trimming took 3 bases from V and 7 from J; bases not matched to a gene: 5. The CDR3 has 14 residues. CDR3 DNA: TGTGCCAGCAGTGACACTAGCGGAGTTAATGAGCAGTTCTTC. Translated: CASSDTSGVNEQFF.

The sample holds a few counts of this clonotype. The chain links TRBV6-2 or TRBV6-3 to TRBJ2-1; TRBD1 matches at 10 bases. V lost 6 bases to trimming and J lost 3 bases; unmatched junction nucleotides: 2. Germline CDR1 and CDR2: MNHEY and SVGEGT. The CDR3 has 14 amino acids. The CDR3 is CASRRTGGYNEQFF. In DNA form, the CDR3 reads TGTGCCAGCAGGAGGACAGGGGGCTACAATGAGCAGTTCTTC.

This clonotype has just a few counts. The chain carries TRBV7-9 and TRBJ2-7; D is unclear. CDR1 and CDR2 (germline): SEHNR, FQNEAQ (reference sequence). The CDR3 sequence is 17 residues long. With 4 bases removed from V and 3 bases from J, the gap between germline ends came to 22 bases. For the CDR3, the DNA is TGTGCCAGCAGCTACCCCGTGAGAGACCGAAGTGACTACGAGCAGTACTTC. Residues: CASSYPVRDRSDYEQYF.

This clonotype has a count of ten or more. The V gene is TRBV4-1, the J gene TRBJ2-7, with 11 bases matching TRBD1. Germline CDR1 is MGHRA and CDR2 is YSYEKL. CDR3 length: 15 amino acids. V lost 1 base and J lost 4; bases outside the gene matches: 3. CDR3 sequence (DNA): TGCGCCAGCAGCCAAGCAGGGACAGGGGGATACGAGCAGTACTTC. Translation gives CASSQAGTGGYEQYF.

V and J are TRBV11-1 and TRBJ1-1; the match to TRBD1 covers 8 bases. Losses at the gene ends were 6 bases for V and 0 bases for J; bases not matched to a gene: 6. The CDR3 has 15 residues. Germline assignment: CDR1 SGHAT and CDR2 FQDESV (reference sequence). Here the CDR3 reads CASSLQGGMNTEAFF. CDR3 nucleotides: TGTGCCAGCAGTCTACAGGGGGGGATGAACACTGAAGCTTTCTTT.

Turning to this clonotype: A much larger clone differs by one base, so this may be a read error. This CDR3 is CASPRNTVAFF. In nucleotides, the CDR3 is TGTGCCAGCCCGCGGAACACTGTAGCTTTCTTT. The gene calls are TRBV18 and TRBJ1-1; D is uncertain. The CDR3 sequence is 11 residues long. Germline V gene lookup returns CDR1 KGHSH and CDR2 LQKENI.

This clonotype was counted ten times or more. The V gene is TRBV20-1, the J gene TRBJ1-2; 7 positions match TRBD1. This CDR3 comprises 12 residues. Trimming took 6 bases from V and 8 from J; bases not matched to a gene: 9. Germline-derived CDR1 and CDR2 are DFQATT and SNEGSKA (reference sequence). The CDR3 DNA sequence: TGCAGTGCCCCCGACAGGGTAAAGGGCTACACCTTC. This gives the protein CSAPDRVKGYTF.

This rearrangement joins TRBV7-2 to TRBJ2-1, with 11 bases matching TRBD2. This CDR3 is built from 15 residues. Germline CDR1 and CDR2: SGHTA and FQGNSA. V trimming: 6 bases; J trimming: 7 bases; junction bases outside the gene matches: 8. The CDR3 spells CASSNSGRGWNEQFF. Here the CDR3 DNA reads TGTGCCAGCAGTAATAGCGGGAGGGGGTGGAATGAGCAGTTCTTC.

This clonotype appeared many times. This chain connects TRBV4-2 to TRBJ2-3, with D possibly being TRBD2 (7 bases). With 3 bases removed from V and 4 bases from J, the gap between germline ends came to 17 bases. Germline V CDR1 and CDR2: LGHNA, YNFKEQ. This CDR3 is built from 16 residues. CDR3 amino acids: CASSQMGGGAADTQYF. The CDR3 DNA is TGTGCCAGCAGCCAGATGGGAGGGGGGGCCGCAGATACGCAGTATTTT.

This chain uses TRBV4-3 with TRBJ2-7, with no clear D. Germline CDR1 LGHNA, CDR2 YSLEER. The CDR3 extends over 11 amino acids. The V and J ends lost 1 base and 6 bases respectively, with 4 bases between them. CDR3 sequence reads: CASSQGTEQYF. In DNA form, the CDR3 reads TGCGCCAGCAGCCAAGGTACCGAGCAGTACTTC.

This clonotype was seen at least ten times. V usage is TRBV28 and J usage is TRBJ2-7; D perhaps matches TRBD1 (6 bases). V lost 3 bases to trimming and J lost 0 bases, with 15 bases between them. This CDR3 has 16 residues. Germline assignment: CDR1 MDHEN and CDR2 SYDVKM. The CDR3 DNA is TGTGCCAGCAGTTTCCTGACAGGCGGAAGCTCCTACGAGCAGTACTTC. Translated, it gives CASSFLTGGSSYEQYF.

This clonotype was recorded at least ten times. V usage is TRBV29-1 and J usage is TRBJ2-5; TRBD1 might be the D (5 bases). The V end lost 4 bases, the J end lost 5 bases, and 14 bases lay between the germline ends. The V gene's germline CDR1 is SQVTM and CDR2 ANQGSEA. The CDR3 is 13 amino acids. DNA for the CDR3: TGCAGCGTTGCCCCAGGGCACGGCGAGACCCAGTACTTC. Amino acids: CSVAPGHGETQYF.

The rearrangement links TRBV7-3 to TRBJ1-3; 7 nucleotides line up with TRBD1. Germline V gene sequence: CDR1 SGHTA, CDR2 FQGTGA. The CDR3 runs to 15 residues. V lost 4 bases, J lost 0 bases, and 3 bases stayed unmatched. CDR3 in amino acids: CASSSTGDSGNTIYF. The CDR3 DNA reads TGTGCCAGCAGCTCTACAGGGGACTCTGGAAACACCATATATTTT.